Listed below are T cell receptor beta chains from one sample, sequenced in a study of cytomegalovirus exposure and HLA in healthy donors. The assay was immunoSEQ multiplex PCR, and TCRdb's table has in-frame clones only and misses some. The data hold 120,000 or so clones, with roughly 17% observed a single time. The specimen sequenced was PBMCs. The receptors derive from a female donor in good health and CMV-seropositive. Both conserved end residues are part of each CDR3. A D gene is named only where the DNA matches it firmly. Clone size is shown for a subset of rows, as once, few, many or a class of expanded clone.

>NA|TRBJ2-1|TRBV29-1|NA
TGCAGCGTTTGGGAGGCTAGCAGCTCCTACAATGAGCAGTTCTTC
CSVWEASSSYNEQFF
>NA|TRBJ2-2|TRBV4-1|TRBD1
TGCGCCAGCAGCCAAGAGACAGGGGGGCGCACCGGGGAGCTGTTTTTT
CASSQETGGRTGELFF
>few|TRBJ2-1|TRBV25-1|NA
TGTGCCAGCAGTGATCTCTATGAGCAGTTCTTC
CASSDLYEQFF
>few|TRBJ1-6|TRBV4-3|NA
TGCGCCAGCAGCCAAGATTTCGGGGGTAATTCACCCCTCCACTTT
CASSQDFGGNSPLHF
>few|TRBJ1-1|TRBV2|TRBD1
TGTGCCAGCGGCCGGGACAGGAGCAACACTGAAGCTTTCTTT
CASGRDRSNTEAFF
>few|TRBJ1-5|TRBV5-6|NA
TGTGCCAGCAGCTTGTGGATTTCAGGGCGCAATCAGCCCCAGCATTTT
CASSLWISGRNQPQHF
>few|TRBJ1-1|TRBV29-1|NA
TGCAGCGTTAGGGGGAAGAACACTGAAGCTTTCTTT
CSVRGKNTEAFF
>few|TRBJ2-3|TRBV4-2|TRBD2
TGTGCCAGCAGCCAAGATGCGGGACTAGGAGCAGATACGCAGTATTTT
CASSQDAGLGADTQYF
>NA|TRBJ2-1|TRBV6-4|TRBD2
TGTGCCAGCAGAATACTAGCGGGAGCGGATGAGCAGTTCTTC
CASRILAGADEQFF
>few|TRBJ2-3|TRBV7-2|NA
TGTGCCAGCAGCCCACGCTACGATACGCAGTATTTT
CASSPRYDTQYF
>few|TRBJ1-2|TRBV27|NA
TGTGCCAGCAGTTACCTGTTCCAGTGGGGCGGCTACACCTTC
CASSYLFQWGGYTF
>NA|TRBJ1-5|TRBV4-3|NA
TGCGCCAGCAGCCAAGATCGGGTGAGGCCCCAGCATTTT
CASSQDRVRPQHF
>NA|TRBJ2-3|TRBV5-4|TRBD2
TGTGCCAGCAGATTGGAGGGTAGCGGGTTTAGCACAGATACGCAGTATTTT
CASRLEGSGFSTDTQYF
>NA|TRBJ2-7|TRBV29-1|TRBD1
TGCAGCGTTGAACTTGACAGGGGCTACGAGCAGTACTTC
CSVELDRGYEQYF
>NA|TRBJ1-4|TRBV28|TRBD1
TGTGCCAGCAGTTTTTATTCGATTTTGGGGACAGGGGCTGAAAAACTGTTTTTT
CASSFYSILGTGAEKLFF
>NA|TRBJ1-1|TRBV6-1|TRBD1
TGTGCCAGCAGGACGACCACAGGGGGCACTGAAGCTTTCTTT
CASRTTTGGTEAFF
>few|TRBJ2-2|TRBV4-2|TRBD2
TGTGCCAGCAGCCAAGACCCATCGGGACTAGCGGGGGGATACACCGGGGAGCTGTTTTTT
CASSQDPSGLAGGYTGELFF
>NA|TRBJ1-1|TRBV7-9|TRBD1
TGTGCCAGCAGGGGGACAGCAGGTCAACGCGGGGAAACTGAAGCTTTCTTT
CASRGTAGQRGETEAFF
>NA|TRBJ1-2|TRBV7-8|NA
TGTGCCAGCAGCTTAGTTCCCAGGGGCTATGGCTACACCTTC
CASSLVPRGYGYTF
>few|TRBJ1-2|TRBV5-1|NA
TGCGCCAGCAGCTCCGGAGGCCCGGGGTTAAGCGGGTATGGCTACACCTTC
CASSSGGPGLSGYGYTF
>NA|TRBJ2-5|TRBV28|TRBD2
TGTGCCAGCAGCTACCCACTAGCGGGGGTCCAAGAGACCCAGTACTTC
CASSYPLAGVQETQYF
>NA|TRBJ1-2|TRBV10-3|NA
TGTGCCATCAGTGAGTGGGGGGGGACCTATGGCTACACCTTC
CAISEWGGTYGYTF
>NA|TRBJ1-1|TRBV10-3|NA
TGTGCCATCAATATCGGCAGAGGGGGGGACACTGAAGCTTTCTTT
CAINIGRGGDTEAFF
>NA|TRBJ1-4|TRBV5-1|TRBD1
TGCGCCAGCAGCCCGCGAGGGACAGGGATAAATGAAAAACTGTTTTTT
CASSPRGTGINEKLFF
>few|TRBJ2-7|TRBV9|NA
TGTGCCAGCAGTGGACTGAGCTCCTACGAGCAGTACTTC
CASSGLSSYEQYF
>NA|TRBJ2-7|TRBV6-5|TRBD1
TGTGCCAGCAGTTACTCGCAGGGGGCTTTGACCTACGAGCAGTACTTC
CASSYSQGALTYEQYF
>few|TRBJ2-3|TRBV7-9|NA
TGTGCCAGCAGCTTTGGGGGGTCAGATACGCAGTATTTT
CASSFGGSDTQYF
>NA|TRBJ2-2|TRBV9|NA
TGTGCCAGCAGCTCCGCCGGGACCGGGGAGCTGTTTTTT
CASSSAGTGELFF
>few|TRBJ1-5|TRBV6-1|NA
TGTGCCAGCAGTGAAAGCTACCAGGGTAATCAGCCCCAGCATTTT
CASSESYQGNQPQHF
>NA|TRBJ2-2|TRBV18|TRBD2
TGTGCCAGCTCATCACTAGCGGGAGCGTCCGGGGAGCTGTTTTTT
CASSSLAGASGELFF
>NA|TRBJ2-7|TRBV6-1|NA
TGTGCCAGCAGCTTAGAGCGAATTTACGAGCAGTACTTC
CASSLERIYEQYF
>few|TRBJ1-1|TRBV25-1|NA
TGTGCCAGCAGTGAGTTAGGGGAGAACACTGAAGCTTTCTTT
CASSELGENTEAFF
>NA|TRBJ2-1|TRBV5-1|TRBD2
TGCGCCAGCAGCTCTAGGGCGGGAGCAATCAATGAGCAGTTCTTC
CASSSRAGAINEQFF
>NA|TRBJ2-1|TRBV30|NA
TGTGCCTGGAGTGGGCAGGGAATTTCCTCCTACAATGAGCAGTTCTTC
CAWSGQGISSYNEQFF
>NA|TRBJ2-7|TRBV7-6|TRBD2
TGTGCCAGCAGCTTAGGGGGGTTATTTGGACTAGCGGCGTACGAGCAGTACTTC
CASSLGGLFGLAAYEQYF
>NA|TRBJ2-3|TRBV4-1|NA
TGCGCCAGCAGCCGAGTGTTACTGGATACGCAGTATTTT
CASSRVLLDTQYF
>NA|TRBJ2-3|TRBV4-3|NA
TGCGCCAGCAGCCCACGCACCTACGAGGAGCTACACACAGATACGCAGTATTTT
CASSPRTYEELHTDTQYF
>NA|TRBJ1-1|TRBV27|TRBD1
TGTGCCAGCAGCGAGCGACAGGGTCCGAACACTGAAGCTTTCTTT
CASSERQGPNTEAFF
>NA|TRBJ1-2|TRBV19|NA
TGTGCCAGCAGTATCATGAGGACAGCGCATGGCTACACCTTC
CASSIMRTAHGYTF
>few|TRBJ1-5|TRBV19|TRBD1
TGTGCCAGTAGTATGGACAGGCCCTTGGGCAATCAGCCCCAGCATTTT
CASSMDRPLGNQPQHF
>NA|TRBJ2-7|TRBV5-1|TRBD1
TGCGCCAGCAGCTTGGGGAAAAAAACAGGGGGCTACGAGCAGTACTTC
CASSLGKKTGGYEQYF
>few|TRBJ1-4|TRBV5-6|NA
TGTGCCAGCAGCTTGTACAGGGAACGGACTAATGAAAAACTGTTTTTT
CASSLYRERTNEKLFF
>few|TRBJ1-1|TRBV19|NA
TGTGCCAGTAGTGTCAGGGTCGAAGGCGCTGAAGCTTTCTTT
CASSVRVEGAEAFF
>NA|TRBJ2-3|TRBV6-4|TRBD1
TGTGCCAGCACCTACCTCTCCGGGACAGATGGAGATACGCAGTATTTT
CASTYLSGTDGDTQYF
>few|TRBJ2-2|TRBV7-9|NA
TGTGCCAGCAGCCATACAGAGAACACCGGGGAGCTGTTTTTT
CASSHTENTGELFF
>NA|TRBJ1-5|TRBV28|NA
TGTGCCAGCAGTTTACTGGGGGCAACACGGGATCAGCCCCAGCATTTT
CASSLLGATRDQPQHF
>NA|TRBJ1-4|TRBV30|TRBD1
TGTGCCTGGAGCCGACAGGGTTCGGTAAAACTGTTTTTT
CAWSRQGSVKLFF
>NA|TRBJ2-2|TRBV7-9|NA
TGTGCCAGCAGCTTGTCTGGCGTTCTGACGGGGACCGGGGAGCTGTTTTTT
CASSLSGVLTGTGELFF
>many|TRBJ1-5|TRBV28|TRBD1
TGTGCCTCCCAAACAGGGGCGGGTCAGCCCCAGCATTTT
CASQTGAGQPQHF
>few|TRBJ1-5|TRBV5-6|NA
TGTGCCAGCAGCTTCGGGGGGGATCAGCCCCAGCATTTT
CASSFGGDQPQHF
>NA|TRBJ1-1|TRBV5-1|NA
TGCGCCAGCAGCGGGGGACATCCGAACACTGAAGCTTTCTTT
CASSGGHPNTEAFF
>NA|TRBJ1-3|TRBV5-4|NA
TGTGCCAGCAGCTTGGGGCCGCTCACCTCTGGAAACACCATATATTTT
CASSLGPLTSGNTIYF
>few|TRBJ2-7|TRBV7-2|NA
TGTGCCAGCTCGACCGGACTTAGCTGGTACGAGCAGTACTTC
CASSTGLSWYEQYF
>few|TRBJ1-1|TRBV28|NA
TGTGCCAGCAGGGCGGGGGGGGGTATGAACACTGAAGCTTTCTTT
CASRAGGGMNTEAFF
>few|TRBJ1-1|TRBV5-1|NA
TGCGCCAGCAGCTTGGAGGCAGGGATCACTGAAGCTTTCTTT
CASSLEAGITEAFF